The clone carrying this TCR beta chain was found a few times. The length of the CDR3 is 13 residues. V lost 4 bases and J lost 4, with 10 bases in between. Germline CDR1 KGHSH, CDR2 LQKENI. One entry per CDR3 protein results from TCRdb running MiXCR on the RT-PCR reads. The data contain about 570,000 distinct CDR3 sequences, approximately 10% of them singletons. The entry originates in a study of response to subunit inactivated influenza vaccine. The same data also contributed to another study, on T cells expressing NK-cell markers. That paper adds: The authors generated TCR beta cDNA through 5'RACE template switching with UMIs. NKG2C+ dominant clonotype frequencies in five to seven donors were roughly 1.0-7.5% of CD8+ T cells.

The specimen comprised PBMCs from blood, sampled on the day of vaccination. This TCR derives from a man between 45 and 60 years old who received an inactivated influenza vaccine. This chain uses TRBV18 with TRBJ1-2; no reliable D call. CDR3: CASSQTPGYGYTF. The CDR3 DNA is TGTGCCAGCTCACAGACACCCGGCTATGGCTACACCTTC.